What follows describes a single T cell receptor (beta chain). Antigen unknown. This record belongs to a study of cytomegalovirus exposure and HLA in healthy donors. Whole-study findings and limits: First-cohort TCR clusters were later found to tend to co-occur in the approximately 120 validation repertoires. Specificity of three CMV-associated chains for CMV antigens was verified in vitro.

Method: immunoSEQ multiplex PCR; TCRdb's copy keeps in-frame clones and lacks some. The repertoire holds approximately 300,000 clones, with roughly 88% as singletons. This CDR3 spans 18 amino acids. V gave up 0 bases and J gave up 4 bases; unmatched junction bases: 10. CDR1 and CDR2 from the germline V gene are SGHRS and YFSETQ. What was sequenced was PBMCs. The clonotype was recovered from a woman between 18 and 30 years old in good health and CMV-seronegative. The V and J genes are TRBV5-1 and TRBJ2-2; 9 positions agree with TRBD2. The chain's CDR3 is CASSLEGGGRAGTGELFF. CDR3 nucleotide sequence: TGCGCCAGCAGCTTGGAAGGGGGCGGGAGGGCCGGCACCGGGGAGCTGTTTTTT.